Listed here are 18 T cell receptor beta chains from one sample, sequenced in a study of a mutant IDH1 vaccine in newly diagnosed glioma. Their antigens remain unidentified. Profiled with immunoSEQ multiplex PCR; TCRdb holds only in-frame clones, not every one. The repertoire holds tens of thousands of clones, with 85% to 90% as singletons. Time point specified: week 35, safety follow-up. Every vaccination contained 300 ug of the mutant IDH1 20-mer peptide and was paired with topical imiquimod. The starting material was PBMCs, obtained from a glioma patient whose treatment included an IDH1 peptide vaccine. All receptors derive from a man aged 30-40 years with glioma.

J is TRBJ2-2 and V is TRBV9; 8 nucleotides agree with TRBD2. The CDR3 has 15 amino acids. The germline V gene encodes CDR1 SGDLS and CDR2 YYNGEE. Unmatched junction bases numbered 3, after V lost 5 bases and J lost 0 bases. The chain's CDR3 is CASRAGAANTGELFF. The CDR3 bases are TGTGCCAGCAGAGCGGGAGCCGCGAACACCGGGGAGCTGTTTTTT.

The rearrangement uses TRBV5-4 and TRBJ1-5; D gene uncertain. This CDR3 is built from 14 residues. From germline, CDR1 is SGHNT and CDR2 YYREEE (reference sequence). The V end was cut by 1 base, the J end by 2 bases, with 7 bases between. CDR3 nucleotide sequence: TGTGCCAGCAGCTTGTCCATAGGCAATCAGCCCCAGCATTTT. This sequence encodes CASSLSIGNQPQHF.

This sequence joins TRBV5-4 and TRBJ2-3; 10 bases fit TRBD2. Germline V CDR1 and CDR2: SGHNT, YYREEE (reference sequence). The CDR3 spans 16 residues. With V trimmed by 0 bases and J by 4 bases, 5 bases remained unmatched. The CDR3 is CASSLGTSGSADTQYF. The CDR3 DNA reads TGTGCCAGCAGCTTGGGGACTAGCGGCAGCGCAGATACGCAGTATTTT.

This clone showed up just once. In DNA form, the CDR3 reads TGTGCCAGCAGCTTTAGCCCCCGAGGCAATGAGCAGTTCTTC. Protein sequence: CASSFSPRGNEQFF. The chain uses TRBV7-8 and TRBJ2-1, with D uncertain. This CDR3 spans 14 amino acids. V was pared by 3 bases and J by 6 bases, with 12 bases between. Germline assignment: CDR1 SGHVS and CDR2 FQNEAQ. The complete variable domain, with remaining parts taken from reference TRBV7-8 and TRBJ2-1, reads GAGVSQSPRYKVAKRGQDVALRCDPISGHVSLFWYQQALGQGPEFLTYFQNEAQLDKSGLPSDRFFAERPEGSVSTLKIQRTQQEDSAVYLCASSFSPRGNEQFFGPGTRLTVL.

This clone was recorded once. The CDR3 DNA sequence: TGTGCCAGCAGTGAACGAAGGAGCTCCTATAATTCACCCCTCCACTTT. As protein: CASSERRSSYNSPLHF. The chain carries TRBV6-1 and TRBJ1-6; D remains ambiguous. V dropped 2 bases and J dropped 0 bases, with 8 bases sitting between them. CDR1 MNHNS and CDR2 SASEGT come from the germline V gene. There are 16 residues in the CDR3.

For the CDR3, the DNA is TGCGCCAGCAGCCAAGAACCGGACACTGAAGCTTTCTTT. This sequence encodes CASSQEPDTEAFF. The chain employs TRBV4-3 and TRBJ1-1; no reliable D call. The V and J ends lost 0 bases and 3 bases respectively, with 5 bases between them. The germline V gene encodes CDR1 LGHNA and CDR2 YSLEER. This CDR3 spans 13 amino acids.

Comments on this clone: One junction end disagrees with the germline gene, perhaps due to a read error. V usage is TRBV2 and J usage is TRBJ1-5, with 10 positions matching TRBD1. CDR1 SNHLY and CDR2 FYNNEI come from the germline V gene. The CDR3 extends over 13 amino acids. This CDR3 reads CVSSGTGDQPQHF. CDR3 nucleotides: TGTGTCAGCAGCGGGACAGGGGATCAGCCCCAGCATTTT.

DNA of the CDR3: TGTGCCAGCAGCAACCGGGACACCGAATATGGCTACACCTTC. Protein sequence: CASSNRDTEYGYTF. The rearrangement links TRBV21-1 to TRBJ1-2; TRBD1, the table's D call, was not compared with the DNA. TRBV21-1 is listed as a pseudogene. The CDR3 has 14 residues.

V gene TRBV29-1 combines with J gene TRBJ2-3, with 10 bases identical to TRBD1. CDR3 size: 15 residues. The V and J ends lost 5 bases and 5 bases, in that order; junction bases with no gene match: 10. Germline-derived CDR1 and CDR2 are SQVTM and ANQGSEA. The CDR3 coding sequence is TGCAGCGTTTCCCGGGACAGGGGTAATGTAGATACGCAGTATTTT. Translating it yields CSVSRDRGNVDTQYF.

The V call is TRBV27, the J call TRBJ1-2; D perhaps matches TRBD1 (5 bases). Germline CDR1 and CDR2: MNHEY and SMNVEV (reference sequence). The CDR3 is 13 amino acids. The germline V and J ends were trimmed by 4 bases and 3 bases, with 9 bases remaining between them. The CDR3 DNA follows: TGTGCCAGCAGTTCACGGGGGGACTATGGCTACACCTTC. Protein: CASSSRGDYGYTF.

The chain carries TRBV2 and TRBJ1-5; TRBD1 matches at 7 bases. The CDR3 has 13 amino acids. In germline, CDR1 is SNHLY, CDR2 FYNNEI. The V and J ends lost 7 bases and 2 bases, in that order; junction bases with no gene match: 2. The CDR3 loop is CASTGTGNQPQHF. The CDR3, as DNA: TGTGCCAGCACAGGGACAGGCAATCAGCCCCAGCATTTT.

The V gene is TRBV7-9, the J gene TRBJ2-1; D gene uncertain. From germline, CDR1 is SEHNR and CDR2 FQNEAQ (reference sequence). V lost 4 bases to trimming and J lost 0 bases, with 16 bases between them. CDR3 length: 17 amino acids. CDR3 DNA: TGTGCCAGCAGCTCCAAATCAGCGTTGCGCTCCTACAATGAGCAGTTCTTC. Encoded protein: CASSSKSALRSYNEQFF.

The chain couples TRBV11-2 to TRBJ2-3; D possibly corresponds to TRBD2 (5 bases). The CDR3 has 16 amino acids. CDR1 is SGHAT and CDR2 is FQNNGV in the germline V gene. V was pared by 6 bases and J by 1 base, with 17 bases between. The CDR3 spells CASSSRPGFRTDTQYF. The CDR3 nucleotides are TGTGCCAGCAGTTCCCGACCGGGATTTCGCACAGATACGCAGTATTTT.

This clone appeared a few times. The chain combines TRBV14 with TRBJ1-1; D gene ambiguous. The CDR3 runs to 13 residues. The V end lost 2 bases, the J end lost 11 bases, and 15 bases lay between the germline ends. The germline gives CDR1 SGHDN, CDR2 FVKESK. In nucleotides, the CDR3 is TGTGCCAGCAGCCAACGGAGTGAGGGAGAGGCTTTCTTT. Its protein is CASSQRSEGEAFF.

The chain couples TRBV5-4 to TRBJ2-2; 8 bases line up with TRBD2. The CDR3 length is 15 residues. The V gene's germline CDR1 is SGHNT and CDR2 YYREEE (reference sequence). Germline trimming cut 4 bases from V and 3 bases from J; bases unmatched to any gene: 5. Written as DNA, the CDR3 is TGTGCCAGCAGCCCCCGAGCGGGAGACACCGGGGAGCTGTTTTTT. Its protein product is CASSPRAGDTGELFF.

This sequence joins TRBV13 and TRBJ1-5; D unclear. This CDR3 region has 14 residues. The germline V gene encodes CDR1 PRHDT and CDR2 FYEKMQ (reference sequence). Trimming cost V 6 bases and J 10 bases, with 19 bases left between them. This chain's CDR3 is CASSEAGLISPQHF. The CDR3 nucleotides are TGTGCCAGCAGTGAAGCGGGCTTAATCAGCCCCCAGCATTTT.

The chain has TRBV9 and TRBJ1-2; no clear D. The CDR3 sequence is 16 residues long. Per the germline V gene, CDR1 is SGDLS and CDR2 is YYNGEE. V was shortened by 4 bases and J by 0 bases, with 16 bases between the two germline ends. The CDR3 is CASSPQTLLTNYGYTF. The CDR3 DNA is TGTGCCAGCAGCCCGCAGACCCTTTTAACTAACTATGGCTACACCTTC.

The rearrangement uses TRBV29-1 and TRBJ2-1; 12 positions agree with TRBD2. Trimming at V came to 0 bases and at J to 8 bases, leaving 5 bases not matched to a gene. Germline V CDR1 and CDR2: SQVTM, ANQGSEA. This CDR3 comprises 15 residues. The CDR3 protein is CSVEELAGGLDEQFF. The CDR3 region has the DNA TGCAGCGTTGAAGAGCTAGCGGGGGGGCTCGATGAGCAGTTCTTC.